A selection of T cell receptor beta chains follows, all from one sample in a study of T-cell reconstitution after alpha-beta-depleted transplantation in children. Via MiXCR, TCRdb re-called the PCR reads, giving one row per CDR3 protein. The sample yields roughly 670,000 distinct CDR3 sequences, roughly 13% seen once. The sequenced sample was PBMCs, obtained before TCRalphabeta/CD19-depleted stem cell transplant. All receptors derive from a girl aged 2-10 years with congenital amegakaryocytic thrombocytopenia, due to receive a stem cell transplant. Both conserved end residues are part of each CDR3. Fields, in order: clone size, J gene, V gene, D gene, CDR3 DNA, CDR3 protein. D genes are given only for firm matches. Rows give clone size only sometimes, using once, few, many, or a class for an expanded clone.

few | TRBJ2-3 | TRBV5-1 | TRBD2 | TGCGCCAGCAGCCTACCGGGACTAGCGGATTCAGATACGCAGTATTTT | CASSLPGLADSDTQYF
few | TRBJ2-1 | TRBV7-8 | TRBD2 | TGTGCCAGCAGCTCCTTAGGACTAGCGGGAAGGAAGTTCTTC | CASSSLGLAGRKFF
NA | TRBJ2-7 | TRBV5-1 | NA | TGCGCCAGCAGCTGGGCCGGGCCCGACAGAAGGCAGTACTTC | CASSWAGPDRRQYF
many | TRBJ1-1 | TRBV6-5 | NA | TGTGCCAGCAGTTTCAGGGGTGAAGGTACTGAAGCTTTCTTT | CASSFRGEGTEAFF
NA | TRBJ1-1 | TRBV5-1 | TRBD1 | TGCGCCAGCAAGACAGGGGTGTCGAGCACTGAAGCTTTCTTT | CASKTGVSSTEAFF
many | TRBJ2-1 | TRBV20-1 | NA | TGCAGTGCCCCGACCCCGGCTGGGTTGTACCACAATGAGCAGTTCTTC | CSAPTPAGLYHNEQFF
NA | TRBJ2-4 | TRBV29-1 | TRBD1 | TGCAGCGTTGAAGATCCGGACAGGGCAAAGGACATTCAGTACTTC | CSVEDPDRAKDIQYF
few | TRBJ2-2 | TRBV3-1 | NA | TGTGCCAGCAGCCAACTTTACTGGGAGCTGTTTTTT | CASSQLYWELFF
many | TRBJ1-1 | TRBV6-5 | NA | TGTGCCAGCAGTTACTTTTCTGGAGGGGTTTTTACTGAAGCTTTCTTT | CASSYFSGGVFTEAFF
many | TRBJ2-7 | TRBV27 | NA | TGTGCCAGCAGTAGGAAAACGGGCGAGCAGTACTTC | CASSRKTGEQYF
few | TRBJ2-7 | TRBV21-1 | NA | TGTGCCAGCAGCAAGGGCGAGCGACTAGCGTTTTACGAGCAGTACTTC | CASSKGERLAFYEQYF
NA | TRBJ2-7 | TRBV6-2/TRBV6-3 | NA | TGTGCCAGCATTACCGTGTTTCAAATGCGGGCTAGAGTCTACGAGCAGTACTTC | CASITVFQMRARVYEQYF
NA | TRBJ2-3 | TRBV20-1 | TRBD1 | TGCAGTGCTTTAACGGGACAGGGAACAGATACGCAGTATTTT | CSALTGQGTDTQYF
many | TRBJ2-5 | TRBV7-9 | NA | TGTGCCAGCAGCCTACAATCTCGGAGCTGGGAGACCCAGTACTTC | CASSLQSRSWETQYF